Detailed here is one T cell receptor beta chain. Antigen specificity is unknown. The sample originates from a study of OX40 agonist ivuxolimab in advanced cancers. As for the study in general: Dose-escalation subjects each had hepatocellular carcinoma, melanoma, renal cell or head and neck cancer.

The protocol was immunoSEQ multiplex PCR, while the TCRdb copy is restricted to in-frame clones and leaves out a portion. The table has some 52,000 clones, about 93% seen once. Notes on the study in general: The study found that CD8+ T cells averaged more expanded clones than CD4+. Specificity for antigen went undetermined in the expanded peripheral T cells. Clonal expansion was seen in CD4+ and CD8+ blood T cells by week 6 at 0.1 to 3.0 mg/kg.

Sequencing was performed on CD4+ or CD8+ T cells sorted from blood, taken in a trial of the OX40 agonist ivuxolimab. The clonotype was recovered from an adult with an advanced solid tumor such as melanoma, head and neck, liver or kidney cancer.

CDR3: CASSLPSSAPSTDTQYF. DNA of the CDR3: TGTGCCAGCAGCTTACCCTCTAGCGCACCTAGCACAGATACGCAGTATTTT. The chain employs TRBV9 and TRBJ2-3; perhaps TRBD2 as D (6 bases). Per the germline V gene, CDR1 is SGDLS and CDR2 is YYNGEE. The CDR3 is made up of 17 amino acids. Deletions cut 4 bases from V and 0 bases from J, with 18 bases between. The whole variable domain, remainder taken from reference TRBV9 and TRBJ2-3, is DSGVTQTPKHLITATGQRVTLRCSPRSGDLSVYWYQQSLDQGLQFLIQYYNGEERAKGNILERFSAQQFPDLHSELNLSSLELGDSALYFCASSLPSSAPSTDTQYFGPGTRLTVL.